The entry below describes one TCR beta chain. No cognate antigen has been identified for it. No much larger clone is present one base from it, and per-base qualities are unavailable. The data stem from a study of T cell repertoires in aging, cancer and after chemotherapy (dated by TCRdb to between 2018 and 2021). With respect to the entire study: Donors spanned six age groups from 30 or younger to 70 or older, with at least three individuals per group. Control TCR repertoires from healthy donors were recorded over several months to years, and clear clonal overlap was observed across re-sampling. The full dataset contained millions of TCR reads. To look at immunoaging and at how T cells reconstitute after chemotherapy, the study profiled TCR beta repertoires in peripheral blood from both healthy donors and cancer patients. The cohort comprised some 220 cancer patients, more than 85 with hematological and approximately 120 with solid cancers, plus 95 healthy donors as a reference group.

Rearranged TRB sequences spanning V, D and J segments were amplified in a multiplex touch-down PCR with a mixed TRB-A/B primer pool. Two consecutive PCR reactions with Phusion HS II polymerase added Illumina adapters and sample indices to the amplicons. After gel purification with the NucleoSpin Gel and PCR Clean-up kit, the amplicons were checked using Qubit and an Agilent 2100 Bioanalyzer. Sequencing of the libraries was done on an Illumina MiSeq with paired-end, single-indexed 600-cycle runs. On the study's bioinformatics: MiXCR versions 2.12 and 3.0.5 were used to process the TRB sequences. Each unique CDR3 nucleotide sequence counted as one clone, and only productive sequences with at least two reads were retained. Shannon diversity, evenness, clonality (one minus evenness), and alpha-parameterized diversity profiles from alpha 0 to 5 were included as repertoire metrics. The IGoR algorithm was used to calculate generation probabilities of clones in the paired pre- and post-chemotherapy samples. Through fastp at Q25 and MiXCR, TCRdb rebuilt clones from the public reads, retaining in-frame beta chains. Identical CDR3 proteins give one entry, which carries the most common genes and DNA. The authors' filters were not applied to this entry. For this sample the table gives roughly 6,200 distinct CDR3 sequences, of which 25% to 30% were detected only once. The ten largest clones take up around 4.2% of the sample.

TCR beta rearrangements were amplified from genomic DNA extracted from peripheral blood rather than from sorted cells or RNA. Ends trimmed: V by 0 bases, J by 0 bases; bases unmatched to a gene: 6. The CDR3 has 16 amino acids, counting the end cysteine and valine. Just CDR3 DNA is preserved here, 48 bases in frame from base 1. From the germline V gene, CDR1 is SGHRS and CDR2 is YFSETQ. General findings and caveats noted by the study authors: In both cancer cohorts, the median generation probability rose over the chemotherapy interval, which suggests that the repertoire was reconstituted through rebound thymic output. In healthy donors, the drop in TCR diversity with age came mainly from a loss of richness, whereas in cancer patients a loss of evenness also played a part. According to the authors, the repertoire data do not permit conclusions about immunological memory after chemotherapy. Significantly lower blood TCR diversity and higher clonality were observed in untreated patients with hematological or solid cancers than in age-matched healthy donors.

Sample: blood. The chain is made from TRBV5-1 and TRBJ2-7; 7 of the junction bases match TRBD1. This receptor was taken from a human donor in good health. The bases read TGCGCCAGCAGCTTGGGGGACAGTAGGAGCTCCTACGAGCAGTACGTC. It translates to CASSLGDSRSSYEQYV.